This passage covers 16 T cell receptor beta chains from one sample sequenced in a study of identical twins. Each CDR3 protein gets one entry after TCRdb re-called the 5' RACE reads with MiXCR. The sample consists of about 430,000 distinct CDR3 sequences, under 20% of them appearing once. Sequenced input: naive T cells sorted from blood. The receptor source for this set is a man in his forties or fifties in good health.

This clonotype has ten or more counts. The chain is built from TRBV5-5 and TRBJ1-1; the D is unclear. Trimming took off 0 bases at V and 0 bases at J, with 6 bases between the two ends. Germline V gene data show CDR1 as SGHKS and CDR2 as YYEKEE (reference sequence). The CDR3 is 14 amino acids. The CDR3 bases are TGTGCCAGCAGCTTGGCCAAATTGAACACTGAAGCTTTCTTT. Translation gives CASSLAKLNTEAFF. The full variable domain, in which reference TRBV5-5 and TRBJ1-1 provide the parts outside the CDR3, is DAGVTQSPTHLIKTRGQQVTLRCSPISGHKSVSWYQQVLGQGPQFIFQYYEKEERGRGNFPDRFSARQFPNYSSELNVNALLLGDSALYLCASSLAKLNTEAFFGQGTRLTVV.

V is TRBV7-9 and J is TRBJ2-3, with a weak D call TRBD2 (5 bases). Germline V gives CDR1 SEHNR, CDR2 FQNEAQ (reference sequence). The CDR3 loop spans 16 amino acids. V was trimmed by 7 bases and J by 2 bases, leaving 19 bases between them. CDR3 sequence: CASTGASGGLTDTQYF. DNA for the CDR3: TGTGCCAGCACCGGAGCCAGCGGTGGCCTCACAGATACGCAGTATTTT.

This clonotype was recorded at least ten times. J is TRBJ2-1 and V is TRBV20-1, with a tentative D call TRBD1 (5 bases). The V gene's germline CDR1 is DFQATT and CDR2 SNEGSKA (reference sequence). V was pared by 7 bases and J by 0 bases, with 19 bases between. CDR3 size: 16 residues. This CDR3 is CSVKGRRYSSYNEQFF. CDR3 DNA sequence: TGCAGTGTTAAGGGGCGGCGGTATAGCTCCTACAATGAGCAGTTCTTC.

For this clonotype: Compared with germline, one end of the junction differs, possibly owing to a read error. This chain links TRBV6-4 with TRBJ2-2, with TRBD2 matching 7 bases. Germline V CDR1 and CDR2: MRHNA, SNTAGT. The CDR3 length is 16 residues. The CDR3 bases are TGTGCCAGCAGCGACTGGGCGGGAGAAGCCCCCGGGGAGCTGTTTTTT. Amino acids: CASSDWAGEAPGELFF.

V usage is TRBV2 and J usage is TRBJ2-7; 9 bases match TRBD1. The CDR3 length is 15 residues. Trimming took 6 bases from V and 3 from J; bases not matched to a gene: 9. CDR1 is SNHLY, CDR2 FYNNEI, per germline. As DNA, the CDR3 is TGTGCCAGCAGGAGGGATAGGACAGGGGTCTACGAGCAGTACTTC. Protein: CASRRDRTGVYEQYF. The full variable domain, completed using reference TRBV2 and TRBJ2-7, is EPEVTQTPSHQVTQMGQEVILRCVPISNHLYFYWYRQILGQKVEFLVSFYNNEISEKSEIFDDQFSVERPDGSNFTLKIRSTKLEDSAMYFCASRRDRTGVYEQYFGPGTRLTVT.

The chain recombines TRBV7-2 with TRBJ2-1; TRBD2 matches 13 bases. The length of the CDR3 is 14 residues. V lost 6 bases to trimming and J lost 8 bases; unmatched junction nucleotides: 4. Germline CDR1 and CDR2: SGHTA and FQGNSA. Here the CDR3 DNA reads TGTGCCAGCAGAACTAGCGGGAGGGCGTATGAGCAGTTCTTC. It specifies CASRTSGRAYEQFF. The full variable domain, rest sourced from reference TRBV7-2 and TRBJ2-1, is GAGVSQSPSNKVTEKGKDVELRCDPISGHTALYWYRQSLGQGLEFLIYFQGNSAPDKSGLPSDRFSAERTGGSVSTLTIQRTQQEDSAVYLCASRTSGRAYEQFFGPGTRLTVL.

J is TRBJ1-1 and V is TRBV4-1, with D tentatively TRBD1 (5 bases). This CDR3 region has 13 residues. Germline V gene data show CDR1 as MGHRA and CDR2 as YSYEKL. Trimming removed 2 bases from V and 1 base from J, with 5 bases in between. The CDR3 protein is CASSQTGNTEAFF. The CDR3 DNA reads TGCGCCAGCAGCCAAACAGGGAACACTGAAGCTTTCTTT.

The table lists this clonotype with many counts. Mismatch with germline at one junction end may stem from a read error. The chain carries TRBV12-3 or TRBV12-4 and TRBJ2-7; 9 nucleotides agree with TRBD2. CDR3 length: 13 amino acids. CDR3 in amino acids: CASSLAGAYEQYF. The CDR3 DNA reads as TGTGCCAGCAGCTTAGCGGGGGCCTACGAGCAGTACTTC.

As concerns this clonotype: The junction does not match germline at one end; this may be a read error. CDR3: CASNSGGENLFF. In nucleotides, the CDR3 is TGTGCCAGCAACTCAGGAGGTGAAAATCTGTTTTTT. The chain has TRBV7-9 and TRBJ1-4; D call uncertain. CDR1 SEHNR and CDR2 FQNEAQ come from the germline V gene (reference sequence). The CDR3 runs to 12 residues. Together with reference TRBV7-9 and TRBJ1-4, the CDR3 gives the full variable domain: DTGVSQNPRHKITKRGQNVTFRCDPISEHNRLYWYRQTLGQGPEFLTYFQNEAQLEKSRLLSDRFSAERPKGSFSTLEIQRTEQGDSAMYLCASNSGGENLFFGSGTQLSVL.

This clonotype was counted ten times or more. The chain uses TRBV10-3 and TRBJ2-1; tentatively, D is TRBD1 (6 bases). The germline CDR1 and CDR2 sequences are ENHRY and SYGVKD. The CDR3 extends over 14 amino acids. Trimming stripped 3 bases from V and 8 bases from J, with 14 bases between. CDR3 nucleotide sequence: TGTGCCATCAGTGATGTTACAGGGACGGATGAGCAGTTCTTC. Protein: CAISDVTGTDEQFF.

The genes are TRBV4-3 and TRBJ1-2; D ambiguous. The CDR3 extends over 13 amino acids. CDR1 and CDR2 from the germline V gene are LGHNA and YSLEER. The germline V and J ends were trimmed by 0 bases and 10 bases, with 12 bases remaining between them. The CDR3 sequence: CASSQDGSWDYTF. The CDR3 bases are TGCGCCAGCAGCCAAGATGGGTCTTGGGACTACACCTTC.

The chain is built from TRBV6-5 and TRBJ1-5; D is perhaps TRBD1 (6 bases). From germline, CDR1 is MNHEY and CDR2 SVGAGI. This CDR3 has 17 amino acids. Trimming removed 0 bases from V and 0 bases from J, with 12 bases in between. As DNA, the CDR3 is TGTGCCAGCAGTTACTCGATGGGACACTTTAGCAATCAGCCCCAGCATTTT. Translating gives CASSYSMGHFSNQPQHF.

There are a few counts of this clonotype. The rearrangement joins TRBV2 to TRBJ2-1; 15 nucleotides match TRBD2. V lost 6 bases, J lost 12 bases, and 3 bases stayed unmatched. The CDR3 contains 13 residues. Per germline, CDR1 SNHLY and CDR2 FYNNEI. This CDR3 reads CASRGLAGGRQFF. The CDR3 DNA reads TGTGCCAGCAGAGGACTAGCGGGAGGGAGGCAGTTCTTC.

This clonotype was seen many times. V is TRBV5-6 and J is TRBJ2-7, with 11 bases identical to TRBD2. This CDR3 is built from 15 residues. The junction had 3 bases not matched to a gene; V was cut back by 1 base and J by 3 bases. Germline V gives CDR1 SGHDT, CDR2 YYEEEE. CDR3 amino acids: CASSLTSGSLYEQYF. Here the CDR3 DNA reads TGTGCCAGCAGCTTGACTAGCGGGAGTCTCTACGAGCAGTACTTC.

Worth noting for this clonotype: Being one base from a much bigger clone, this may be a read error. The chain carries TRBV3-1 and TRBJ2-7; D is unresolved. Trimming took off 2 bases at V and 6 bases at J, with 17 bases between the two ends. The CDR3 contains 15 residues. Germline V gives CDR1 LGHDT, CDR2 YNNKEL (reference sequence). The CDR3 DNA reads TGTGCCAGCAGCCAACGGTTTTATCCCCTTTGCGAGCAGTACTTC. Translation: CASSQRFYPLCEQYF.

The chain recombines TRBV6-5 with TRBJ2-3; D is undetermined. The germline V gene encodes CDR1 MNHEY and CDR2 SVGAGI. The CDR3 is 14 amino acids. Trimming removed 1 base at V and 2 bases at J, with 7 bases between. The CDR3 DNA sequence: TGTGCCAGCAGTTACTATGGCACCACAGATACGCAGTATTTT. Protein sequence: CASSYYGTTDTQYF.